This T cell receptor (beta chain) stems from a study of CD8 T cells in Susac syndrome. Trimming took off 4 bases at V and 0 bases at J, with 6 bases between the two ends. CDR3 length: 13 amino acids. Germline V gene lookup returns CDR1 MNHEY and CDR2 SMNVEV (reference sequence). Reverse transcription of roughly 0.5 to 1 ug RNA was performed with random hexamers. One entry per CDR3 protein, called by TCRdb with MiXCR from the immunoSEQ multiplex PCR reads. The data contain 78,000 or so distinct CDR3 sequences, about 95% of them singletons. Sequenced input: CD8+ T cells from PBMCs. V and J are TRBV27 and TRBJ1-2; no clear D gene. This clonotype was sampled from a human donor with multiple sclerosis. CDR3 DNA: TGTGCCAGCAGTTACGCGGCTAACTATGGCTACACCTTC. Its translation is CASSYAANYGYTF.